The clone carrying this TCR beta chain was detected only a few times. In the authors' methods: Reference gene primers were amplified, and this amplification served to estimate nucleated cell counts. The method was immunoSEQ multiplex PCR; TCRdb's version includes in-frame clones alone and lacks a portion of them. That table is the source of V, J and clone size, and D and trimming were worked out from the DNA. The sample lists about 140,000 clones; 65% to 90% were seen once. CDR1 MNHEY and CDR2 SMNVEV come from the germline V gene (reference sequence). Trimming shortened V by 4 bases and J by 3 bases, and 9 bases separated the two germline ends. This CDR3 comprises 13 residues. The data are from a study of blood T cell repertoires in COVID-19. Study-level information: From the United States, Italy and Spain came samples of acute and convalescent COVID-19. Sample material is recorded as cDNA or gDNA derived from T cells, B-cell-depleted T cells, or PBMCs.

Sequencing was carried out using peripheral blood. This TCR was sampled from a man between 60 and 75 years old with active or convalescent COVID-19. This chain links TRBV27 with TRBJ2-5; possible D gene TRBD2, 5 bases. The CDR3 loop is CASSSGLEETQYF. The CDR3 nucleotides are TGTGCCAGCAGTTCCGGACTCGAAGAGACCCAGTACTTC.